This T cell receptor beta chain was recorded in a study of cytomegalovirus exposure and HLA in healthy donors. Regarding the study as a whole: Prior analysis indicated that the majority of TCR beta V segments exhibited productivity approximately 90% or approximately 30% of the time.

V was clipped by 0 bases and J by 3 bases, with 12 bases between them. The CDR3 is made up of 15 amino acids. Germline CDR1 SGHNT, CDR2 YYREEE (reference sequence). Each donor was healthy, and each was a bone marrow donor. At the time of sampling, donors were nominally healthy, though unrecorded immune exposures were likely. Comment on this clone: Antigen specificity is unknown.

PCR primers comprised 60 Vbeta and 13 Jbeta primers. The table came from immunoSEQ multiplex PCR; TCRdb's copy has only in-frame clones and leaves some out. Among some 120,000 clones listed, 76% were seen once. The V and J genes are TRBV5-4 and TRBJ1-1, with D uncertain. The TCR comes from a middle-aged woman in good health and CMV-seropositive. What was sequenced was PBMCs. The CDR3 loop is CASSLDVQMDTEAFF. Here the CDR3 DNA reads TGTGCCAGCAGCTTGGATGTACAGATGGACACTGAAGCTTTCTTT.